Below, one T cell receptor (beta chain) is given with its context. Antigen: not known. The sample originates from a study of shared clonotypes between healthy human individuals. Whole-study results and caveats: Sharing of clonotypes among donors was expected to vary with sequencing depth.

Selected positively for CCR7 and CD45RO-negative, naive CD8 cells excluded terminally differentiated effector memory CD45RA+ cells. V was cut by 6 bases and J by 1 base, with 15 bases left in between. This CDR3 has 15 residues. Per the germline V gene, CDR1 is MNHEY and CDR2 is SMNVEV (reference sequence). Here immunoSEQ multiplex PCR was the method, and the copy in TCRdb shows in-frame clones only, minus some. Of about 2.1 million clones in the sample, about 93% were seen once. This chain connects TRBV27 to TRBJ1-2; D gene uncertain. The sequence came from a man aged 18 to 29 in good health. Some clones in this sample may be carry-over from other donors' samples. The specimen sequenced was naive CD8+ T cells from PBMCs. The CDR3: CASRTHAGLNYGYTF. CDR3 nucleotides: TGTGCCAGCAGGACCCATGCCGGGCTTAACTATGGCTACACCTTC.